The rows below give T cell receptor beta chains drawn from one sample of a study of human T cells and chemical hapten exposure. TCRdb itself ran the RACE reads through MiXCR, one entry per CDR3 protein. Here the sample spans about 92,000 distinct CDR3 sequences, approximately 11% being singletons. Material: whole blood, obtained in connection with sensitization to the hapten diphenylcyclopropenone (DPC). The receptors originated from a woman aged 25 to 39 with alopecia areata. Some clones in this sample may be carry-over from other donors' samples. CDR3s include the opening cysteine and the closing phenylalanine or tryptophan. A D gene is named only where the DNA matches it firmly. Size values are once, few and many counts, or a class for expanded clones, and some rows have none.

v_gene,j_gene,abundance,d_gene,CDR3aa,CDR3nt
TRBV29-1,TRBJ1-5,many,-,CSVGFGGKGNQPQHF,TGCAGCGTTGGGTTCGGGGGAAAGGGCAATCAGCCCCAGCATTTT
TRBV28,TRBJ1-2,many,TRBD1,CASRLRDRGRNYGYTF,TGTGCCAGCAGGCTCCGGGACAGGGGGCGCAACTATGGCTACACCTTC
TRBV7-9,TRBJ2-3,many,-,CASSRRGPYTDTQYF,TGTGCCAGCAGCCGCCGGGGACCTTACACAGATACGCAGTATTTT
TRBV28,TRBJ2-5,many,-,CASRQGGQGEETQYF,TGTGCCAGCAGGCAGGGGGGGCAGGGAGAAGAGACCCAGTACTTC
TRBV3-1,TRBJ1-1,-,-,CASSQDWKGEAFF,TGTGCCAGCAGCCAAGATTGGAAAGGGGAAGCTTTCTTT
TRBV6-2/TRBV6-3,TRBJ2-4,many,-,CASSYPRDTKNIQYF,TGTGCCAGCAGTTACCCCCGGGACACCAAAAACATTCAGTACTTC
TRBV6-2/TRBV6-3,TRBJ1-2,many,-,CASSSTDRPYGYTF,TGTGCCAGCAGTTCCACAGACAGGCCCTATGGCTACACCTTC
TRBV6-6,TRBJ2-6,many,-,CASSYSIGVGANVLTF,TGTGCCAGCAGTTACTCGATAGGGGTAGGGGCCAACGTCCTGACTTTC
TRBV29-1,TRBJ2-2,many,-,CSSVGAAGELFF,TGCAGCTCGGTAGGCGCGGCCGGGGAGCTGTTTTTT
TRBV30,TRBJ2-1,-,TRBD1,CAYYWTGNNEQFF,TGTGCCTATTACTGGACAGGGAATAATGAGCAGTTCTTC
TRBV29-1,TRBJ1-1,-,TRBD1,CSAQDRENTEAFF,TGCAGCGCCCAGGACAGGGAGAACACTGAAGCTTTCTTT
TRBV28,TRBJ1-2,-,-,CASSSDKRGGYTF,TGTGCCAGCAGTTCCGACAAGCGAGGTGGCTACACCTTC
TRBV7-9,TRBJ1-4,many,-,CASTSRGLNEKLFF,TGTGCCAGCACCTCCAGGGGCCTTAATGAAAAACTGTTTTTT
TRBV7-2,TRBJ1-2,few,TRBD1,CASSWDREAYTF,TGTGCCAGCAGCTGGGACAGGGAAGCCTACACCTTC
TRBV27,TRBJ2-2,many,TRBD2,CASSLTSGRANTGELFF,TGTGCCAGCAGTTTAACTAGCGGGAGGGCGAACACCGGGGAGCTGTTTTTT
TRBV18,TRBJ2-5,many,-,CASANYQETQYF,TGTGCCAGCGCAAATTACCAAGAGACCCAGTACTTC
TRBV28,TRBJ2-7,many,-,CASSSTGYSYEQYF,TGTGCCAGCAGTTCCACGGGGTACTCCTACGAGCAGTACTTC
TRBV23-1,TRBJ2-4,-,TRBD1,CASWTGLDFLAKNIQYF,TGCGCCAGCTGGACAGGGCTTGATTTTCTAGCCAAAAACATTCAGTACTTC
TRBV7-9,TRBJ2-3,few,TRBD1,CASMGTVYTDTQYF,TGTGCCAGCATGGGGACAGTCTACACAGATACGCAGTATTTT
TRBV2,TRBJ1-1,few,-,CASSQSWTGNTEAFF,TGTGCCAGCAGTCAATCTTGGACGGGGAACACTGAAGCTTTCTTT
TRBV3-1,TRBJ2-1,few,-,CASSSRGGIEQFF,TGTGCCAGCAGCAGTAGGGGGGGGATTGAGCAGTTCTTC
TRBV2,TRBJ2-2,many,TRBD2,CASRTTSGRSGELFF,TGTGCCAGCAGGACGACTAGCGGGAGGTCCGGGGAGCTGTTTTTT